This TCR beta chain appears in the sequencing data of a study of shared clonotypes between healthy human individuals. About the research overall: Donor ages ranged 18 to 49 years: a couple of women, a few men.

The CDR3 is made up of 13 amino acids. Germline CDR1 is SNHLY and CDR2 is FYNNEI. Trimming at V came to 6 bases and at J to 9 bases, leaving 10 bases not matched to a gene. Genomic DNA for unsorted samples was obtained from tens of millions of PBMCs. Generated by immunoSEQ multiplex PCR, the TCRdb table keeps only in-frame clones and is missing some. Altogether around 500,000 clones are present, roughly 78% being singletons, with the ten largest covering roughly 12%. The chain is built from TRBV2 and TRBJ1-1; 7 bases are a match to TRBD1. Sequencing used PBMCs. The sequence derives from a woman between 40 and 55 years old in good health. Some clones in this sample may be carry-over from other donors' samples. The CDR3 nucleotides are TGTGCCAGCAGCAGGGACAGCCCCCAACAAGCTTTCTTT. This encodes CASSRDSPQQAFF.